The clone carrying this T cell receptor (beta chain) was seen only a few times. This entry is derived from a study of T-cell reconstitution after alpha-beta-depleted transplantation in children. The CDR3 has 15 residues. With 7 bases clipped from V and 6 bases from J, the junction kept 12 bases outside the gene matches. Germline V gene sequence: CDR1 SGDLS, CDR2 YYNGEE. TCRbeta library construction was performed incorporating unique molecular identifiers. MiXCR, run by TCRdb on the PCR reads, gives a single entry per CDR3 protein. The table includes roughly 500,000 distinct CDR3 sequences, 32% detected once.

The source is a human donor who donated a stem cell graft to a child with aplastic anemia. This sample comprised PBMCs from the stem cell graft donor, obtained from the stem cell graft. The rearrangement joins TRBV9 to TRBJ2-2, with 7 bases lining up with TRBD2. In DNA, the CDR3 is TGTGCCAGCCGACGGGGCGGGAGTGGTGCCGGGGAGCTGTTTTTT. Translation: CASRRGGSGAGELFF.